This T cell receptor (beta chain) originates from a study of CD8 T cells in ankylosing spondylitis (dated by TCRdb to 2015 to 2018). Regarding the research as a whole: The study profiled T cell receptor beta repertoires in healthy donors and ankylosing spondylitis patients to find disease-linked TCR variants. The full study cohort was made up of under 30 ankylosing spondylitis patients and roughly 100 healthy donors. Samples of peripheral blood were taken, and for ankylosing spondylitis patients, synovial fluid was collected as well. What the work shows at the level of the full study, not this receptor alone: The disease-linked clones were reported as significantly enriched in matched synovial fluid samples from ankylosing spondylitis patients. Some motif variants had previously been reported in the synovial fluid and blood of reactive arthritis patients, which suggests shared mechanisms of disease initiation. In peripheral blood, the disease-linked clones were found at relatively low frequencies and had a CD8+ phenotype. Blood from ankylosing spondylitis patients appeared to be characterized by a TCR beta motif made up of several highly homologous amino acid variants.

These reads were obtained on an Illumina HiSeq 2500. Quantitative 5'-RACE with molecular barcodes was used to prepare TCR beta libraries. Per the source publication's procedure: A new computational method, built on a probabilistic model of VDJ rearrangement, was used to identify disease-linked TCR variants. TCRdb reran the public reads through fastp at Q25 and MiXCR, keeping productive beta chains. Each record represents a unique CDR3 protein, reported with the most common genes and DNA among its rows. The V and J calls follow TCRdb's processing rather than the paper's. The sample includes more than 400,000 distinct CDR3 sequences, with approximately 5% observed a single time. The ten largest clones take up roughly 3.2% of the sample. Inclusive of the bounding cysteine and phenylalanine, the CDR3 is 14 residues long. Kept here is only the CDR3 DNA, which spans 42 bases and is read in frame from base 1. CDR1 SNHLY and CDR2 FYNNEI are derived from the germline V gene. The V and J ends are trimmed by 5 bases and 4 bases, leaving 14 bases between them.

Ten or more counts support this clonotype. Its specific antigen is unknown. Base qualities are not at hand, and no much larger clone is one base apart. The TCR was taken from a male donor with ankylosing spondylitis. Sequencing used blood, either unsorted or a sorted T cell fraction (not recorded which). This chain joins TRBV2 to TRBJ2-5; 6 matching bases give a weak D call of TRBD2. The nucleotide sequence is TGTGCCAGCAGTAGGGACCCGGGGGTAGAGACCCAGTACTTC. This codes for CASSRDPGVETQYF.